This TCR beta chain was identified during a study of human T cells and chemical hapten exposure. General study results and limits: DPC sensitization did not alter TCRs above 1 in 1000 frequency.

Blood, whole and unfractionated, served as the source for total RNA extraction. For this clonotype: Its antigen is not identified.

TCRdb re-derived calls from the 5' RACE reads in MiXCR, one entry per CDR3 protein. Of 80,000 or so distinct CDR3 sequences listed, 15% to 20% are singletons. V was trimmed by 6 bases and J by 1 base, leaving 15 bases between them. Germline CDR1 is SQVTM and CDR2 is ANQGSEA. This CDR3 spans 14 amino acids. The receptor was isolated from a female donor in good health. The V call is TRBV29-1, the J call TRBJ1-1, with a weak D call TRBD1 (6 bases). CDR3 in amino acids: CSVKPGASNTEAFF. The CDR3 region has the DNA TGCAGCGTCAAGCCAGGGGCCTCGAACACTGAAGCTTTCTTT.